This T cell receptor (beta chain) was sequenced in a study of blood T cell repertoires in COVID-19. About the study: The analysed material was cDNA or gDNA that came from T cells, B-cell-depleted T cells, or PBMCs.

Original processing notes: Estimation of nucleated cell counts relied on the amplification of reference gene primers. Assay: immunoSEQ multiplex PCR; the TCRdb copy retains only in-frame clones and omits some. V, J and clone size were drawn from that table, and D and trimming were deduced from the DNA. In the table there are about 270,000 clones, about nine tenths of which are singletons. The CDR3 extends over 19 amino acids. Germline CDR1 and CDR2: SSHAT and FNYEAQ (reference sequence). Trimming cost V 5 bases and J 4 bases; bases outside gene matches: 15. The gene calls are TRBV7-7 and TRBJ2-3; TRBD2 matches at 13 bases. The sequence came from a man between 40 and 49 years old who had recovered from COVID-19. Material for sequencing was peripheral blood. The CDR3 region is CASSHSPLLAGGPPDTQYF. CDR3 nucleotide sequence: TGTGCCAGCAGCCATTCCCCCTTACTAGCGGGGGGGCCTCCAGATACGCAGTATTTT.